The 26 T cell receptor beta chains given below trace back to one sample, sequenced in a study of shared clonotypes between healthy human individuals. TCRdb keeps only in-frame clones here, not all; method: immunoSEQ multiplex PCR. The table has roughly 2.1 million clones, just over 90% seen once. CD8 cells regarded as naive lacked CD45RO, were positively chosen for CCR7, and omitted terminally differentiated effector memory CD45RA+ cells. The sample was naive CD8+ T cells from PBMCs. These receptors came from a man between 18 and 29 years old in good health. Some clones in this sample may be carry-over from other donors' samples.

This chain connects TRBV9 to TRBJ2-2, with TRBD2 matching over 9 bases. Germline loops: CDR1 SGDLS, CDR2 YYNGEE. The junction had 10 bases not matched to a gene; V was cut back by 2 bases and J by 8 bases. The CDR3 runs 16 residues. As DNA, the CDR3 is TGTGCCAGCAGCGTGCTACCGGGACTAGCTGAAGGGGAGCTGTTTTTT. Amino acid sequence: CASSVLPGLAEGELFF.

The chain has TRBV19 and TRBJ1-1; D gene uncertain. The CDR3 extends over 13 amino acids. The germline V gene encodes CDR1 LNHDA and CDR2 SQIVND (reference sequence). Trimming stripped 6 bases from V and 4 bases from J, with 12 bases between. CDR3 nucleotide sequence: TGTGCCAGTAGAACAATGGAGAGCACTGAAGCTTTCTTT. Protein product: CASRTMESTEAFF.

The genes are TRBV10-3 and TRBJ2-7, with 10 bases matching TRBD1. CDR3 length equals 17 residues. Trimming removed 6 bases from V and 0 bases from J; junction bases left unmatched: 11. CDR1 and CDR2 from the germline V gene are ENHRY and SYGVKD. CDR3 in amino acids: CAIRDNNGQGVSYEQYF. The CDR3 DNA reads TGTGCCATCAGGGACAATAATGGACAGGGGGTCTCCTACGAGCAGTACTTC.

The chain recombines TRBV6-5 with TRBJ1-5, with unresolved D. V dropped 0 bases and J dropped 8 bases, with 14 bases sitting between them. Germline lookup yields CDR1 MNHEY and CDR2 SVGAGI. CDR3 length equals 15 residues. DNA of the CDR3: TGTGCCAGCAGTTACTCGGGTGCTGAGCAGGAGCCCCAGCATTTT. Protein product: CASSYSGAEQEPQHF.

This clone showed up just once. CDR3 loop: CASSPPSFGGTSGLDEQYF. The CDR3 DNA follows: TGTGCCAGCTCACCACCGTCTTTTGGCGGGACTAGCGGATTGGACGAGCAGTACTTC. The chain employs TRBV18 and TRBJ2-7; 11 bases are shared with TRBD2. Germline CDR1 KGHSH, CDR2 LQKENI. Trimming took 0 bases from V and 5 from J; bases not matched to a gene: 15. This CDR3 has 19 residues.

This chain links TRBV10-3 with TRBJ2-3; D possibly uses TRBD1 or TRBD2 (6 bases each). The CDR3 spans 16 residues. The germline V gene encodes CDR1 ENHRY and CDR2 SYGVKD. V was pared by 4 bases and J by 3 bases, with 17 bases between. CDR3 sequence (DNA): TGTGCCATCAGTGCTGCTGGGCAGGGGACTACAGATACGCAGTATTTT. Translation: CAISAAGQGTTDTQYF.

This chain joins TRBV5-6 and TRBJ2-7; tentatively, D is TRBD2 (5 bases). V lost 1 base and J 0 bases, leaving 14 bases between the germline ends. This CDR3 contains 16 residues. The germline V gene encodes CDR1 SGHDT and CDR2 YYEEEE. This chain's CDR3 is CASSLRAAVRSYEQYF. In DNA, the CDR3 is TGTGCCAGCAGCTTGAGGGCAGCGGTACGCTCCTACGAGCAGTACTTC.

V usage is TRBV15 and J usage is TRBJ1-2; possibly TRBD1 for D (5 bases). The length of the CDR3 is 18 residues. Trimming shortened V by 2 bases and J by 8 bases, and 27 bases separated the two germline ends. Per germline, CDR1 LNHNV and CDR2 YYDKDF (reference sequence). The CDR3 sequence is CATSRPTGGSATLLGYTF. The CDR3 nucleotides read TGTGCCACCAGCAGACCCACCGGGGGATCCGCCACACTATTGGGCTACACCTTC. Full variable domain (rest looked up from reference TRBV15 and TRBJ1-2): DAMVIQNPRYQVTQFGKPVTLSCSQTLNHNVMYWYQQKSSQAPKLLFHYYDKDFNNEADTPDNFQSRRPNTSFCFLDIRSPGLGDTAMYLCATSRPTGGSATLLGYTFGSGTRLTVV.

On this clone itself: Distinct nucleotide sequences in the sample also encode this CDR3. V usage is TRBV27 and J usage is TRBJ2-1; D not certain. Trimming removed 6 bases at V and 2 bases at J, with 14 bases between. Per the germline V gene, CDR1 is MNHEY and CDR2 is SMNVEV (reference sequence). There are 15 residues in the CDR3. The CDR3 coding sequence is TGTGCCAGCAGCCTCCTGGGGATCCCCTACAATGAGCAGTTCTTC. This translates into CASSLLGIPYNEQFF.

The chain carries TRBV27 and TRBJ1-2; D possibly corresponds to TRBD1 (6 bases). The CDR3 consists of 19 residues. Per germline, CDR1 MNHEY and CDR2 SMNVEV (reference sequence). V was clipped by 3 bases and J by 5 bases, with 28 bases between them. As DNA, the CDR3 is TGTGCCAGCAGTTTGGGGTCTGGGGCAGGGGACCCCCTGAGATATGGCTACACCTTC. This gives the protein CASSLGSGAGDPLRYGYTF.

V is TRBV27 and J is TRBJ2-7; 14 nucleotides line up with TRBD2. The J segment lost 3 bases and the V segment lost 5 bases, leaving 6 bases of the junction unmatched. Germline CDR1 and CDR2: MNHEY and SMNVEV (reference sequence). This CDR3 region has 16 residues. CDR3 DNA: TGTGCCAGCAGTCGACTAGCGGGAGGGCCGAGCTACGAGCAGTACTTC. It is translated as CASSRLAGGPSYEQYF.

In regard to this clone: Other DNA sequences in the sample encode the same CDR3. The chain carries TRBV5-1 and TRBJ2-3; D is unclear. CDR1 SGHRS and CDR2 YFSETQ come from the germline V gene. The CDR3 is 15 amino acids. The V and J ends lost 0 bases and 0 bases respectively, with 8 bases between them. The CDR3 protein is CASSLASGSTDTQYF. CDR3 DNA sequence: TGCGCCAGCAGCTTGGCGAGTGGGAGCACAGATACGCAGTATTTT.

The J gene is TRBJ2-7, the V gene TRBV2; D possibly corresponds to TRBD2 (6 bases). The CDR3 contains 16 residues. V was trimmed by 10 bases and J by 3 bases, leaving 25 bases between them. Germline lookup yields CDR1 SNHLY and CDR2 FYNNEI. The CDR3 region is CANPNPMASVVYEQYF. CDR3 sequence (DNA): TGTGCCAACCCGAACCCAATGGCTAGCGTTGTCTACGAGCAGTACTTC.

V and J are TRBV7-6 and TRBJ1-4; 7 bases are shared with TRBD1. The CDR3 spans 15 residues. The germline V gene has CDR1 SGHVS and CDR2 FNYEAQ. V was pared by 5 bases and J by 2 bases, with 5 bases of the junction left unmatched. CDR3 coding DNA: TGTGCCAGCAGCCCCGGGACAGCCACTAATGAAAAACTGTTTTTT. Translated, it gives CASSPGTATNEKLFF. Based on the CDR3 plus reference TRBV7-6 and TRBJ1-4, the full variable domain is GAGVSQSPRYKVTKRGQDVALRCDPISGHVSLYWYRQALGQGPEFLTYFNYEAQQDKSGLPNDRFSAERPEGSISTLTIQRTEQRDSAMYRCASSPGTATNEKLFFGSGTQLSVL.

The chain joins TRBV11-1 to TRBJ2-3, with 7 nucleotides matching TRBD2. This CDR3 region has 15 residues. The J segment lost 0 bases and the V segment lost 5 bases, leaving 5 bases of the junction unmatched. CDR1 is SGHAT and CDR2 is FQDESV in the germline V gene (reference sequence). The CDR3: CASSLGTTSTDTQYF. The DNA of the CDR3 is TGTGCCAGCAGCCTTGGGACTACAAGCACAGATACGCAGTATTTT.

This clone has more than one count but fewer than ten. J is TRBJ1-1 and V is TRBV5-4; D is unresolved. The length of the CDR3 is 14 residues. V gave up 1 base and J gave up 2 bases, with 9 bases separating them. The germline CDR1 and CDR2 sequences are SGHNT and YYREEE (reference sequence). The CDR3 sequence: CASSLPGLNTEAFF. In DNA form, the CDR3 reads TGTGCCAGCAGCTTGCCTGGATTAAACACTGAAGCTTTCTTT. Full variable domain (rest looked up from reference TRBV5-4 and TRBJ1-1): ETGVTQSPTHLIKTRGQQVTLRCSSQSGHNTVSWYQQALGQGPQFIFQYYREEENGRGNFPPRFSGLQFPNYSSELNVNALELDDSALYLCASSLPGLNTEAFFGQGTRLTVV.

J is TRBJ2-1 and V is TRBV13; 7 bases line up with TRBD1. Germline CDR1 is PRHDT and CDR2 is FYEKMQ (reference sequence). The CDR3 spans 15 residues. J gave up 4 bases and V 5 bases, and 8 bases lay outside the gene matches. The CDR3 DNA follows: TGTGCCAGCAGCCGCGTCCGGGACAGTTACAATGAGCAGTTCTTC. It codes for CASSRVRDSYNEQFF.

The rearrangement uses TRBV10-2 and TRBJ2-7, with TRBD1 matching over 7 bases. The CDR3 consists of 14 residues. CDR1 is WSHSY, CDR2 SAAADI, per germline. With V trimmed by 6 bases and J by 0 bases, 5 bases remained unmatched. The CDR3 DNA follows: TGCGCCAGCAGGACAGGGCCTCCCTCCTACGAGCAGTACTTC. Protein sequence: CASRTGPPSYEQYF.

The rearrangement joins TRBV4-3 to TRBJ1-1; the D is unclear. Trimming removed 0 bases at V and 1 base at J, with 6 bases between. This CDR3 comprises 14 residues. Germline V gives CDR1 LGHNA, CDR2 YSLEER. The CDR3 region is CASSQDWANTEAFF. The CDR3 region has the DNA TGCGCCAGCAGCCAAGATTGGGCGAACACTGAAGCTTTCTTT.

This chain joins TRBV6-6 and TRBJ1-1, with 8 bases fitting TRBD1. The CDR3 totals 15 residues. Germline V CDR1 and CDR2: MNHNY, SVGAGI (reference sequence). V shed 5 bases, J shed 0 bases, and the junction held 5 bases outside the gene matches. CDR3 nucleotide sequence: TGTGCCAGCAGTCCTAACAGGGGGATGAACACTGAAGCTTTCTTT. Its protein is CASSPNRGMNTEAFF.

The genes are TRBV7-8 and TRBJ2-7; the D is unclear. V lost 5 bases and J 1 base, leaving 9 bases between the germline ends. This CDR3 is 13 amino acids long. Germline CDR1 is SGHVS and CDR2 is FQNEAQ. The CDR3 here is CASSQGPSYEQYF. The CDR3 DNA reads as TGTGCCAGCAGCCAAGGCCCATCCTACGAGCAGTACTTC.

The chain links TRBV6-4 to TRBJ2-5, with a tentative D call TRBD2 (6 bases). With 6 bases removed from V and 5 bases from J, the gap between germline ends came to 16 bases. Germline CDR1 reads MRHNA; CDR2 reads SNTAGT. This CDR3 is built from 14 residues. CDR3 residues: CASRLALSEETQYF. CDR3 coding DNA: TGTGCCAGCAGACTAGCCCTTAGCGAGGAGACCCAGTACTTC.

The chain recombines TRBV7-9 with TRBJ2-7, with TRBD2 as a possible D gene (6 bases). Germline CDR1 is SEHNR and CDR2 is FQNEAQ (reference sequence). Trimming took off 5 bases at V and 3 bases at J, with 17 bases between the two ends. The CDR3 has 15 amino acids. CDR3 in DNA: TGTGCCAGCAGCCCCAAGGCGGGGCAGGTCTACGAGCAGTACTTC. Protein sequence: CASSPKAGQVYEQYF.

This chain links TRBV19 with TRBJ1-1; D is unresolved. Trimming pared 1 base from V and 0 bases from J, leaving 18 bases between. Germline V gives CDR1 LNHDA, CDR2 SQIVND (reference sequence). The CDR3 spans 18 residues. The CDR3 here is CASSIAHMAPPLNTEAFF. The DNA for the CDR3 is TGTGCCAGTAGTATAGCCCACATGGCCCCCCCCCTGAACACTGAAGCTTTCTTT.

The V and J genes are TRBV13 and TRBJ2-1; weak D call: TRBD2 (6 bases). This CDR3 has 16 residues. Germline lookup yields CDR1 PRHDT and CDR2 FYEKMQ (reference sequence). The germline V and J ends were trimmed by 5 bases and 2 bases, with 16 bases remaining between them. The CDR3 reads CASSPGLWGTYNEQFF. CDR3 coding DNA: TGTGCCAGCAGCCCGGGACTGTGGGGTACCTACAATGAGCAGTTCTTC. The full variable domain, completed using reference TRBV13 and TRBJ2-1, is AAGVIQSPRHLIKEKRETATLKCYPIPRHDTVYWYQQGPGQDPQFLISFYEKMQSDKGSIPDRFSAQQFSDYHSELNMSSLELGDSALYFCASSPGLWGTYNEQFFGPGTRLTVL.

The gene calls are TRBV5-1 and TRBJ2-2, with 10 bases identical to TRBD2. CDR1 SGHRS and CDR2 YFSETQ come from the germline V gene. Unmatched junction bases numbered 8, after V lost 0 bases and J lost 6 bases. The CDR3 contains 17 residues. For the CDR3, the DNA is TGCGCCAGCAGCTTGGAGCTAGCGGGAGTTTTCGCCGGGGAGCTGTTTTTT. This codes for CASSLELAGVFAGELFF. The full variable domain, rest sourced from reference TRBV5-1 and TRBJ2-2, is KAGVTQTPRYLIKTRGQQVTLSCSPISGHRSVSWYQQTPGQGLQFLFEYFSETQRNKGNFPGRFSGRQFSNSRSEMNVSTLELGDSALYLCASSLELAGVFAGELFFGEGSRLTVL.